This T cell receptor beta chain comes out of a study of Ad26.COV2.S vaccination and SARS-CoV-2 variants. Study overall: Donor was assigned to the Ad26.COV2.S arm of trial COV1001. Study-wide results and limits: Vaccine recipients surpassed placebo recipients in spike-specific TCR breadth. The TCR-based breadth and depth measures might underestimate overall T cell responses.

On this clone: What it binds is not known.

As for treatment: some 20 received Ad26.COV2.S at low or high dose, single or two shots; roughly five received placebo; per-sample allocation not given. Samples were taken on day 63 after the first vaccine or placebo injection. This CDR3 is built from 17 residues. J was trimmed by 6 bases and V by 1 base; bases with no gene match: 12. Germline loops: CDR1 KGHSH, CDR2 LQKENI. The data were produced by immunoSEQ multiplex PCR, yet TCRdb's version contains in-frame clones alone and is incomplete. This table has fewer than 400,000 clones, around 83% appearing once. This TCR derives from a person between 18 and 59 years old who received the Ad26.COV2.S COVID-19 vaccine or a placebo. The starting material was peripheral blood, obtained in a trial of Ad26.COV2.S vaccine versus placebo. The chain recombines TRBV18 with TRBJ1-2, with 9 bases identical to TRBD1. The CDR3 is CASSPRRERWTGDGYTF. In DNA, the CDR3 is TGTGCCAGCTCACCACGACGAGAACGGTGGACAGGGGATGGCTACACCTTC.